This is a list of T cell receptor beta chains from one sample in a study of patients and donors after allogeneic stem cell transplantation. MiXCR, run by TCRdb on the RT-PCR reads, gives a single entry per CDR3 protein. The sample has 920,000 or so distinct CDR3 sequences; about a sixth are singletons. Sequenced: blood, either unsorted or a sorted T cell fraction (not recorded which). These receptors originate from a human donor who was either an allogeneic HSCT recipient or a stem cell or donor lymphocyte infusion donor (not recorded which). It is not recorded whose cells these are; they may come from a transplant donor. The CDR3 runs from the conserved cysteine through the conserved F or W. A D gene is named only where the DNA matches it firmly. Clone size appears in some rows only: once, few, many, or a class for an expanded clone.

size: NA
D: NA
V: TRBV7-2
J: TRBJ2-3
DNA: TGTGCCAGCAGCGCACAGGGTGTTAGCAATCAGCCCCAGTATTTT
CDR3: CASSAQGVSNQPQYF

size: few
D: NA
V: TRBV10-3
J: TRBJ1-2
DNA: TGTGCCATCAGTGACGGCAGGGGCACCAATGGCTACACCTTC
CDR3: CAISDGRGTNGYTF

size: few
D: NA
V: TRBV27
J: TRBJ2-5
DNA: TGTGCCAGCAGTTTTTGGCGGGAAGAGACCCAGTACTTC
CDR3: CASSFWREETQYF

size: NA
D: NA
V: TRBV6-1
J: TRBJ2-3
DNA: TGTGCCAGCAGTGGGCGACTCGGAGATACGCAGTATTTT
CDR3: CASSGRLGDTQYF

size: NA
D: TRBD2
V: TRBV5-1
J: TRBJ2-1
DNA: TGCGCCAGCAGCATCGGGACTAGCGGGAGTAATGAGCAGTTCTTC
CDR3: CASSIGTSGSNEQFF

size: NA
D: NA
V: TRBV11-2
J: TRBJ2-3
DNA: TGTGCCAGCAGTTCCGGGACCCGGGGTACAGATACGCAGTATTTT
CDR3: CASSSGTRGTDTQYF

size: few
D: NA
V: TRBV11-2
J: TRBJ2-4
DNA: TGTGCCAGCAGCCCCCGGACAGTTCAAGACATTCAGTACTTC
CDR3: CASSPRTVQDIQYF

size: NA
D: NA
V: TRBV6-4
J: TRBJ2-1
DNA: TGTGCTACAGCGGCTAGCGTGGACAATGAGCAGTTCTTC
CDR3: CATAASVDNEQFF

size: NA
D: NA
V: TRBV29-1
J: TRBJ1-5
DNA: TGCAGCGTTGAACAGGGAGGTCAGCCCCAGCATTTT
CDR3: CSVEQGGQPQHF

size: few
D: NA
V: TRBV2
J: TRBJ2-1
DNA: TGTGCCAGCAGTGAACAGGGGCCTTCGAATGAGCAGTTCTTC
CDR3: CASSEQGPSNEQFF

size: many
D: NA
V: TRBV10-3
J: TRBJ1-6
DNA: TGTGCCATCAGTGAGTATGGAGACCAAGGTTCTTCACCCCTCCACTTT
CDR3: CAISEYGDQGSSPLHF

size: few
D: TRBD2
V: TRBV18
J: TRBJ2-7
DNA: TGTGCCAGCTCACCACGGCTAGCGGGGGCGACCTACGAGCAGTACTTC
CDR3: CASSPRLAGATYEQYF

size: many
D: TRBD1
V: TRBV29-1
J: TRBJ2-7
DNA: TGCAGCGTTGGGGACAGGTCCTACGAGCAGTACTTC
CDR3: CSVGDRSYEQYF

size: NA
D: TRBD2
V: TRBV6-2/TRBV6-3
J: TRBJ2-1
DNA: TGTGCCAGCAGTGCACCCGGGACTAGGTACTCTGGTGAGCAGTTCTTC
CDR3: CASSAPGTRYSGEQFF

size: NA
D: NA
V: TRBV25-1
J: TRBJ1-2
DNA: TGTGCCAGCAGTGAATACGCAACAGGGCATCCTGGCTACACCTTC
CDR3: CASSEYATGHPGYTF

size: NA
D: NA
V: TRBV5-1
J: TRBJ1-1
DNA: TGCGCCAGCAGCTTGGTCCCTTGGAACACTGAAGCTTTCTTT
CDR3: CASSLVPWNTEAFF

size: few
D: NA
V: TRBV4-2
J: TRBJ1-2
DNA: TGTGCCAGCAGCCGAGCGGGACGGGGAATCGGCGGCTACACCTTC
CDR3: CASSRAGRGIGGYTF

size: once
D: TRBD2
V: TRBV9
J: TRBJ2-4
DNA: TGTGCCAGCAGCGTGGGGGGACTAGCGGGAGAGTCACTAGCCAAAAACATTCAGTACTTC
CDR3: CASSVGGLAGESLAKNIQYF

size: few
D: TRBD2
V: TRBV27
J: TRBJ2-1
DNA: TGTGCCAGCAGTTTCCCGGGACTACCTTACAATGAGCAGTTCTTC
CDR3: CASSFPGLPYNEQFF

size: few
D: NA
V: TRBV7-2
J: TRBJ1-2
DNA: TGTGCCAGCAGCTTAGGATCAGGCGGGACACTTAACTATGGCTACACCTTC
CDR3: CASSLGSGGTLNYGYTF

size: NA
D: TRBD1
V: TRBV4-3
J: TRBJ1-2
DNA: TGCGCCAGCAGCCAAGATCACAGGGGGGACTATGGCTACACCTTC
CDR3: CASSQDHRGDYGYTF

size: NA
D: NA
V: TRBV2
J: TRBJ2-1
DNA: TGTGCCACCACTGAGGACGGTCGGGAGCAGTTCTTC
CDR3: CATTEDGREQFF

size: few
D: TRBD2
V: TRBV12-3/TRBV12-4
J: TRBJ2-4
DNA: TGTGCCAGCCGGTCCCCAACTAGCGGGGGGGCCTACGCCAAAAACATTCAGTACTTC
CDR3: CASRSPTSGGAYAKNIQYF

size: few
D: TRBD2
V: TRBV12-3/TRBV12-4
J: TRBJ2-1
DNA: TGTGCCAGCAGTCCCCAGGGACTAGCGGATACCTATGAGCAGTTCTTC
CDR3: CASSPQGLADTYEQFF

size: many
D: NA
V: TRBV12-3/TRBV12-4
J: TRBJ1-4
DNA: TGTGCCACCACGGGGGAGGCCATGAGGAAACTGTTTTTT
CDR3: CATTGEAMRKLFF

size: many
D: TRBD1
V: TRBV12-3/TRBV12-4
J: TRBJ1-4
DNA: TGTGCCAGCAGCCGAACAGGGGATGGGGGAAAACTGTTTTTT
CDR3: CASSRTGDGGKLFF

size: NA
D: NA
V: TRBV9
J: TRBJ1-2
DNA: TGTGCCAGCAGCGTTGGAACCCTCGGCAAGAGAAACTATGGCTACACCTTC
CDR3: CASSVGTLGKRNYGYTF

size: many
D: NA
V: TRBV7-8
J: TRBJ1-2
DNA: TGTGCCAGCAGCCCGGGGACCGGACCATATGGCTACACCTTC
CDR3: CASSPGTGPYGYTF

size: NA
D: TRBD2
V: TRBV27
J: TRBJ2-7
DNA: TGTGCCAGCAGTCCTAGGGGACTAGCGGGAGGGTACGAGCAGTACTTC
CDR3: CASSPRGLAGGYEQYF

size: NA
D: TRBD1
V: TRBV12-3/TRBV12-4
J: TRBJ1-6
DNA: TGTGCCAGCAGACTCGACAGGGTGTTTTCACCCCTCCACTTT
CDR3: CASRLDRVFSPLHF

size: few
D: NA
V: TRBV5-1
J: TRBJ2-3
DNA: TGCGCCAGCAACCCAGACAGAACAGATACGCAGTATTTT
CDR3: CASNPDRTDTQYF

size: few
D: NA
V: TRBV5-1
J: TRBJ2-7
DNA: TGCGCCAGCAGCGCCGGACGTACAACCTACGAGCAGTACTTC
CDR3: CASSAGRTTYEQYF

size: few
D: NA
V: TRBV21-1
J: TRBJ2-5
DNA: TGTGCCAGCAGCAACCCCCTAAAGGAGACCCAGTACTTC
CDR3: CASSNPLKETQYF

size: NA
D: NA
V: TRBV4-1
J: TRBJ1-1
DNA: TGCGCCAGCAGCCAATGGGTCAGGAACACTGAAGCTTTCTTT
CDR3: CASSQWVRNTEAFF

size: few
D: NA
V: TRBV2
J: TRBJ1-5
DNA: TGTGCCAGCAGTGAGGGGGACAATATTAGCAATCAGCCCCAGCATTTT
CDR3: CASSEGDNISNQPQHF

size: few
D: NA
V: TRBV6-5
J: TRBJ2-2
DNA: TGTGCCAGCAGTTACTCGTCAGATTTCCTGGGGACCGGGGAGCTGTTTTTT
CDR3: CASSYSSDFLGTGELFF

size: few
D: NA
V: TRBV7-2
J: TRBJ2-1
DNA: TGTGCCAGCAGACTACCCCTGCTGGACCATGAGCAGTTCTTC
CDR3: CASRLPLLDHEQFF

size: few
D: TRBD2
V: TRBV7-3
J: TRBJ2-3
DNA: TGTGCCAGCAGCCCGGCGGGGGGGCCGGTGGATACGCAGTATTTT
CDR3: CASSPAGGPVDTQYF

size: many
D: TRBD1
V: TRBV5-1
J: TRBJ1-1
DNA: TGCGCCAGCAGCTTGACGGGACAGTTGAACACTGAAGCTTTCTTT
CDR3: CASSLTGQLNTEAFF

size: NA
D: NA
V: TRBV29-1
J: TRBJ1-1
DNA: TGCAGCGTTGAAGACAGGGCCCCCACTGAAGCTTTCTTT
CDR3: CSVEDRAPTEAFF

size: few
D: NA
V: TRBV5-6
J: TRBJ1-2
DNA: TGTGCCAGCAGCTGGGAAGGACTCACCTATGGCTACACCTTC
CDR3: CASSWEGLTYGYTF

size: few
D: TRBD2
V: TRBV6-5
J: TRBJ2-5
DNA: TGTGCCAGCAGTTACGGACTAGCGGGAGTAAGAGAGACCCAGTACTTC
CDR3: CASSYGLAGVRETQYF

size: NA
D: NA
V: TRBV6-5
J: TRBJ2-2
DNA: TGTGCCAGCAGTTCAAATCCCCCGGGGGGCCCCGGGGAGCTGTTTTTT
CDR3: CASSSNPPGGPGELFF

size: few
D: NA
V: TRBV9
J: TRBJ2-2
DNA: TGTGCCAGCAGCGACGGACATACATCGAACACCGGGGAGCTGTTTTTT
CDR3: CASSDGHTSNTGELFF

size: few
D: NA
V: TRBV7-2
J: TRBJ1-3
DNA: TGTGCCAGCAGCTTACCAGCTTCTGGAAACACCATATATTTT
CDR3: CASSLPASGNTIYF

size: NA
D: NA
V: TRBV2
J: TRBJ1-2
DNA: TGTGCCAGGTTTGGAGATAACTATGGCTACACCTTC
CDR3: CARFGDNYGYTF

size: few
D: NA
V: TRBV19
J: TRBJ1-2
DNA: TGTGCCAGTACTGAACACCTTAACTATGGCTACACCTTC
CDR3: CASTEHLNYGYTF

size: NA
D: NA
V: TRBV27
J: TRBJ1-4
DNA: TGTGCCAGCAGTTTATCGAGACAGTCACCCAAACTGTTTTTT
CDR3: CASSLSRQSPKLFF

size: NA
D: TRBD2
V: TRBV5-1
J: TRBJ2-1
DNA: TGCGCCAGCAGCTTGTCTATCGCGGGGGAGCCCTACAATGAGCAGTTCTTC
CDR3: CASSLSIAGEPYNEQFF

size: few
D: TRBD2
V: TRBV13
J: TRBJ2-3
DNA: TGTGCCAGCAGCTTATTTCCCAGCGGGAGGGGCACAGATACGCAGTATTTT
CDR3: CASSLFPSGRGTDTQYF

size: few
D: NA
V: TRBV7-9
J: TRBJ2-5
DNA: TGTGCCAGCAGCTTCCCCGGGACCCGGGCCCAGTACTTC
CDR3: CASSFPGTRAQYF

size: many
D: NA
V: TRBV29-1
J: TRBJ2-3
DNA: TGCAGCGTTGAAGGGGCGGGTAGAGGCACAGATACGCAGTATTTT
CDR3: CSVEGAGRGTDTQYF

size: NA
D: NA
V: TRBV12-3/TRBV12-4
J: TRBJ2-6
DNA: TGTGCCAGCAGAACTTTCCGGGACGGTAGTTACTCTGGGGCCAACGTCCTGACTTTC
CDR3: CASRTFRDGSYSGANVLTF

size: NA
D: TRBD1
V: TRBV20-1
J: TRBJ1-1
DNA: TGCAGTGCTCCAGGGGGACAGATGAACACTGAAGCTTTCTTT
CDR3: CSAPGGQMNTEAFF